The clone carrying this T cell receptor (beta chain) was found a few times. The antigen is undetermined. This specimen belongs to a study of blood T cells in healthy people across ages. CDR3 length equals 15 residues. CDR1 SGDLS and CDR2 YYNGEE come from the germline V gene. V lost 0 bases, J lost 5 bases, and 7 bases stayed unmatched. General study points: It was held that the diversity estimates obtained from one million T cells were underestimates.

The second PCR ran roughly 6 to 12 cycles with a sample-barcoded 5' primer and J-beta primers. Each of the cDNA molecules was tagged by a template-switch adaptor with 12 random nucleotides. TCRdb reanalysed the 5' RACE reads using MiXCR and keeps one entry per CDR3 protein. The sample has approximately 700,000 distinct CDR3 sequences; about a third are singletons. This sequence was found in a woman older than 75 in good health. The sample consisted of blood. The chain links TRBV9 to TRBJ1-1, with TRBD1 matching over 7 bases. The CDR3 DNA sequence: TGTGCCAGCAGCGTAGTCACCGGGACAGAAACTGAAGCTTTCTTT. Amino acid sequence: CASSVVTGTETEAFF.